This TCR beta chain is from a study of regulatory T cells in long-lasting Graves disease. Turning to the study itself: Graves' patients, newly diagnosed, had taken antithyroid drugs under 3 months.

The CDR3 has 15 amino acids. Time point indicated: newly diagnosed GD, antithyroid drugs for less than 3 months. RNA from PBMCs was the source of the TCR library. Library construction for TCR beta used iRepertoire HTBI primers and Arm-PCR of CDR3 regions. TCRdb re-called the multiplex PCR reads with MiXCR, one entry per CDR3 protein. In the table there are about 500,000 distinct CDR3 sequences, about 12% of which are singletons. A word on this clonotype: A read error may account for a junction end that differs from germline.

These data were also filed under a second study, of T cells in Graves' hyperthyroidism and ophthalmopathy. From that report: Patients between 18 and 65 years old had hyperthyroidism, newly diagnosed and lasting under 2 months.

This specimen was peripheral blood mononuclear cells (PBMCs), taken at new diagnosis, from a patient treated with antithyroid drugs. This chain joins TRBV12-3 or TRBV12-4 and TRBJ2-7, with 8 positions matching TRBD2. The clonotype comes from a woman aged 25 to 39 with Graves disease. CDR3 in amino acids: CASTEATSGSYGQYF. CDR3 in DNA: TGTGCCAGCACCGAGGCCACTAGCGGTTCCTACGGGCAGTACTTC.